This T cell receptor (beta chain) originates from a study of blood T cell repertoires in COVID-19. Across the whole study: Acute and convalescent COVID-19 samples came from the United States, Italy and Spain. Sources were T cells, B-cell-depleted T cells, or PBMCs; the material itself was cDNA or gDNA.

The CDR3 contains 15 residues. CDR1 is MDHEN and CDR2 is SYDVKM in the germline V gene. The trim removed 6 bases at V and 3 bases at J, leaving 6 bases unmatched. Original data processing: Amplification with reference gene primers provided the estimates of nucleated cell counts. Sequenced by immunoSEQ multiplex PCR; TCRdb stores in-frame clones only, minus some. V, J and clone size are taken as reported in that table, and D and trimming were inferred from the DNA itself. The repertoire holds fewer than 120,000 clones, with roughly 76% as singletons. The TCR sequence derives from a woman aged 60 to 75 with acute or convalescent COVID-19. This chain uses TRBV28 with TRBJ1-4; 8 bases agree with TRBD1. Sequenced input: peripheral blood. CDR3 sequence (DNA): TGTGCCAGCAGGAACCAGGGGGCGGCTAATGAAAAACTGTTTTTT. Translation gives CASRNQGAANEKLFF.